The rows below give T cell receptor beta chains drawn from one sample of a study of response to subunit inactivated influenza vaccine. TCRdb independently ran MiXCR on the RT-PCR reads; one entry per CDR3 protein. The sample lists 650,000 to 800,000 distinct CDR3 sequences; over 11% were seen once. Specimen: PBMCs from blood, collected less than 15 days before vaccination. These receptors were taken from a man aged 45 to 65 who received an inactivated influenza vaccine. The CDR3 runs from the conserved cysteine through the conserved F or W. A D gene is named only where the DNA matches it firmly. Only part of the rows carry a size: once, few, many, or a class if the clone is expanded.

>TRBD2|.|TRBJ2-2|TRBV7-2
TGTGCCAGCAGCCCTCCCGACGGGAGGACCACCGGGGAGCTGTTTTTT
CASSPPDGRTTGELFF
>TRBD2|.|TRBJ2-1|TRBV18
TGTGCCAGCTCGCGAAGTATGATAGCGGGAGGGAGGAAGGATGAGCAGTTCTTC
CASSRSMIAGGRKDEQFF
>TRBD1|.|TRBJ1-1|TRBV11-2
TGTGCCACCAGGGACAGAGAAGCTTTCTTT
CATRDREAFF
>TRBD2|many|TRBJ2-1|TRBV20-1
TGCAGTGCTACCTTAGCGGGGGGCCGGGAGCAGTTCTTC
CSATLAGGREQFF
>.|few|TRBJ2-6|TRBV7-2
TGTGCCAGCAGCTTAGGGTTCCTGGACAGAAAAACCTCCTGGGCCAACGTCCTGACTTTC
CASSLGFLDRKTSWANVLTF
>.|.|TRBJ2-5|TRBV7-2
TGTGCCAGCAGATTCGACAGGACCCAGTACTTC
CASRFDRTQYF
>.|few|TRBJ2-7|TRBV29-1
TGCAGCGTTGAAGACGGGAGTAAACGGTACGAGCAGTACTTC
CSVEDGSKRYEQYF
>TRBD2|.|TRBJ2-3|TRBV10-3
TGTGCCATCAGTGGAACTAGCGCAGATACGCAGTATTTT
CAISGTSADTQYF
>.|.|TRBJ1-1|TRBV12-3/TRBV12-4
TGTGCCAGCAGTTTAATGGGGGTGACTTTCTTT
CASSLMGVTFF
>.|many|TRBJ1-1|TRBV6-2/TRBV6-3
TGTGCCAGCAGTTACCATCCGAGCTCTGAAGCTTTCTTT
CASSYHPSSEAFF
>.|few|TRBJ2-5|TRBV12-3/TRBV12-4
TGTGCCAGCAGCTTATACATGGGGGGAGAGACCCAGTACTTC
CASSLYMGGETQYF
>.|few|TRBJ2-2|TRBV7-2
TGTGCCAGCACCGAGGGGGCCGGGGAGCTGTTTTTT
CASTEGAGELFF
>.|.|TRBJ2-3|TRBV7-9
TGTGCCAGCAGCTTATGGGGTGATACGCGGTATTTT
CASSLWGDTRYF
>TRBD1|few|TRBJ2-7|TRBV28
TGTGCCAGCACCAAACAGGGGCTGGCCTACGAGCAGTACTTC
CASTKQGLAYEQYF
>.|.|TRBJ1-5|TRBV6-2/TRBV6-3
TGTGCCAGCAGTTCCGTCCCCGGGACGGAATTTAATCAGCCCCAGCATTTT
CASSSVPGTEFNQPQHF
>.|.|TRBJ1-2|TRBV20-1
TGCAGTGCTAGAGATAGGCGGACTAACTATGGCTACACCTTC
CSARDRRTNYGYTF
>.|.|TRBJ2-7|TRBV11-2
TGTGCCAGCAGCTTAGGTCCCGCAGGGCAGTACTTC
CASSLGPAGQYF
>.|few|TRBJ2-7|TRBV11-3
TGTGCCAGCAGCTTAAGAGGGGGGAACTACGAGCAGTACTTC
CASSLRGGNYEQYF
>.|few|TRBJ1-5|TRBV28
TGTGCCAGCAGTCCCGTGGATCAGCCCCAGCATTTT
CASSPVDQPQHF
>.|.|TRBJ2-5|TRBV20-1
TGCAGTGCTAGAGATCAACAGGGAGGCGGAGAGACCCAGTACTTC
CSARDQQGGGETQYF
>TRBD1|.|TRBJ2-5|TRBV18
TGTGCCAGCTCACCACGCGGACAGGCTTACCATGGGACCCAGTACTTC
CASSPRGQAYHGTQYF
>TRBD2|.|TRBJ2-3|TRBV13
TGTGCCAGCAGCAACTTAGCGGGAGGGCCTGCAGATACGCAGTATTTT
CASSNLAGGPADTQYF
>TRBD2|many|TRBJ2-2|TRBV4-3
TGCGCCAGCAGCCCTCATTCGACTAGCGGGGCCGGGGAGCTGTTTTTT
CASSPHSTSGAGELFF
>.|.|TRBJ2-5|TRBV25-1
TGTGCCAGCAGTGAATATATCCAGGCGGAGACCCAGTACTTC
CASSEYIQAETQYF
>TRBD1|few|TRBJ1-1|TRBV5-1
TGCGCCAGCACACGGGGCCCGGCAGGGGGCACTGAAGCTTTCTTT
CASTRGPAGGTEAFF
>.|few|TRBJ1-1|TRBV29-1
TGCAGCGTCGTCCGGGACGGCACTGAAGCTTTCTTT
CSVVRDGTEAFF
>TRBD1|many|TRBJ2-7|TRBV29-1
TGCAGCGTTGAAAAGTGGAGGGGACAGGGGGTCTACGAGCAGTACTTC
CSVEKWRGQGVYEQYF
>.|.|TRBJ2-7|TRBV6-1
TGTGCCAGCAGTATCCACCCTTGGGACGGGAGCTCCTACGAGCAGTACTTC
CASSIHPWDGSSYEQYF
>TRBD1|.|TRBJ1-1|TRBV12-3/TRBV12-4
TGTGCCAGCAGTTCAACAACAGGGGGAGTCACTGAAGCTTTCTTT
CASSSTTGGVTEAFF
>.|.|TRBJ2-5|TRBV6-5
TGTGCCAGCAGTTACTCGATCATTATGGAAGGGGAAGAGACCCAGTACTTC
CASSYSIIMEGEETQYF
>.|few|TRBJ2-5|TRBV19
TGTGCCAGTAAGGACGGTCTAGCGCAAGAGACCCAGTACTTC
CASKDGLAQETQYF
>.|.|TRBJ2-5|TRBV2
TGTGCCAGCAGTGAATATCGAACTAGGAGGAAGGAGACCCAGTACTTC
CASSEYRTRRKETQYF
>TRBD2|few|TRBJ2-1|TRBV18
TGTGCCAGCTCACCAAGCGGCAGCGGGAGGAATGAGCAGTTCTTC
CASSPSGSGRNEQFF
>.|.|TRBJ2-7|TRBV2
TGTGCCAGCAGTGACCCAGGGCACGAGCAGTACTTC
CASSDPGHEQYF
>TRBD2|few|TRBJ2-1|TRBV7-8
TGTGCCAGCAGCTTAGTGTTAGCGGGAAGAGCTGAGCAGTTCTTC
CASSLVLAGRAEQFF
>TRBD2|.|TRBJ2-4|TRBV19
TGTGCCAGTACAACAAGCGGGGCCAGGAACATTCAGTACTTC
CASTTSGARNIQYF
>.|.|TRBJ1-4|TRBV12-3/TRBV12-4
TGTGCCAGCAGCCCACCGGGCTCGTTGCAGGGAAAACTGTTTTTT
CASSPPGSLQGKLFF
>.|few|TRBJ2-1|TRBV20-1
TGCAGTGCTAGTAACGATGAGCAGTTCTTC
CSASNDEQFF
>TRBD1|.|TRBJ2-1|TRBV18
TGTACCAGCTCACCATTTTCGACAGGGCGCTCCTACAATGAGCAGTTCTTC
CTSSPFSTGRSYNEQFF
>TRBD1|.|TRBJ2-3|TRBV7-2
TGTGCCAGCAGCATGATACAGGGGGCAGATACGCAGTATTTT
CASSMIQGADTQYF
>.|.|TRBJ2-1|TRBV5-1
TGCGCCAGCAGCCCTACCCAAAGGACTGCCTACTCCTACAATGAGCAGTTCTTC
CASSPTQRTAYSYNEQFF
>TRBD1|few|TRBJ2-3|TRBV9
TGTGCCAGCAGGGGGGGACAGGAACGCACAGATACGCAGTATTTT
CASRGGQERTDTQYF
>.|.|TRBJ1-4|TRBV27
TGTGCCAGCAGTTTGTGGGTCGGGGGAAATGAAAAACTGTTTTTT
CASSLWVGGNEKLFF
>.|few|TRBJ2-5|TRBV12-3/TRBV12-4
TGTGCCAGCAGTTGGGCGTCGCGGAGGCCGGGGGAGACCCAGTACTTC
CASSWASRRPGETQYF
>.|many|TRBJ1-5|TRBV24-1
TGTGCCACCAGTGATTCACTGGAGAGCAATCAGCCCCAGCATTTT
CATSDSLESNQPQHF
>.|few|TRBJ2-2|TRBV7-2
TGTGCCAGCAGCTTAATCGCGGGGAACCTAATCGGGGAGCTGTTTTTT
CASSLIAGNLIGELFF
>TRBD2|few|TRBJ2-7|TRBV29-1
TGCAGCGTAGCGACTAGCGGGAGGGCGACCGAGCAGTACTTC
CSVATSGRATEQYF
>TRBD1|.|TRBJ2-6|TRBV28
TGTGCCAGCAGTTCCCTCTTTTTGAGGGGGCACAGCTCTGGGGCCAACGTCCTGACTTTC
CASSSLFLRGHSSGANVLTF
>.|many|TRBJ2-7|TRBV12-3/TRBV12-4
TGTGCCAGCAGTATGACAGGTTTTTCCTACGAGCAGTACTTC
CASSMTGFSYEQYF
>.|.|TRBJ1-1|TRBV7-2
TGTGCCAGCAGCTCCCCGTTAGGGGAAGCTTTCTTT
CASSSPLGEAFF
>.|few|TRBJ2-7|TRBV20-1
TGCAGTGCTAGTCACGAATCGGCGGGTTCCTACGAGCAGTACTTC
CSASHESAGSYEQYF
>.|.|TRBJ1-2|TRBV3-1
TGTGCCAGCAGCCCCAGGACCCGGGGAGGCTACACCTTC
CASSPRTRGGYTF
>.|.|TRBJ2-5|TRBV24-1
TGTGCCACCAGTGATGGTAGCCGCGAGACCCAGTACTTC
CATSDGSRETQYF
>.|many|TRBJ2-2|TRBV6-5
TGTGCCAGCAGTTACTCGAGGGCGGGGACCGCGAACACCGGGGAGCTGTTTTTT
CASSYSRAGTANTGELFF